This TCR beta chain was recovered during a study of OX40 agonist ivuxolimab in advanced cancers. TCRdb's table, derived via immunoSEQ multiplex PCR, lists solely in-frame clones and lacks some. The sample has 60,000 or so clones; approximately 88% are singletons. Comments on this clone: The antigen is undetermined.

After removal of 6 bases from V and 2 bases from J, the junction contained 7 bases not matched to a gene. Germline V gives CDR1 MNHEY, CDR2 SVGAGI. This CDR3 is built from 15 residues. Findings and caveats of the study: Expanded clones belonging to CD8+ T cells outnumbered, on average, those of CD4+.

The J gene is TRBJ1-5, the V gene TRBV6-5; the match to TRBD1 covers 7 bases. This receptor was taken from an adult with an advanced solid tumor such as melanoma, head and neck, liver or kidney cancer. This material consisted of CD4+ or CD8+ T cells sorted from blood, taken in a trial of the OX40 agonist ivuxolimab. The CDR3 loop is CASSSGTDGNQPQHF. The DNA of the CDR3 is TGTGCCAGCAGCTCCGGGACAGATGGCAATCAGCCCCAGCATTTT.